This T cell receptor beta chain was obtained from a study of spatial heterogeneity in lung cancer. Study-wide background: Follow-up PBMC samples were sequenced when available, at a median of roughly 25 months after resection. The count of detected beta-chain sequences consistently exceeded that of alpha-chain sequences. Mean representation of each unique TCR and UMI combination in the raw reads exceeded 8.5 occurrences.

The V and J ends lost 4 bases and 8 bases, in that order; junction bases with no gene match: 6. The CDR3 runs 13 residues. Germline values: CDR1 MNHNY, CDR2 SVGAGI (reference sequence). The time point denotes: blood at routine non-recurrence follow-up after resection. Whole RNA from tumor, nontumor lung or frozen PBMC was sequenced unsorted. A few counts support this clonotype. TCRdb re-called the 5' RACE reads with MiXCR, one entry per CDR3 protein. The top ten hold about 2% of the sample, which has roughly 72,000 distinct CDR3 sequences, nearly 9% seen once. The TCR sequence derives from a female donor with early-stage non-small cell lung cancer. Source: PBMCs, taken at follow-up. The V call is TRBV6-6, the J call TRBJ1-2; TRBD1 matches 8 bases. Here the CDR3 reads CASSFQGALGYTF. The CDR3 nucleotides are TGTGCCAGCAGTTTTCAGGGGGCGCTCGGCTACACCTTC.